This T cell receptor (beta chain) was sequenced in a study of identical twins. Study-level results: Where out-of-frame alpha sequences were twin-shared, they showed excess low generation probability. Out-of-frame beta sequences exhibited a weaker degree of excess twin sharing. Whereas memory repertoires showed no such difference, abundant cord blood beta clonotypes carried fewer insertions.

The CDR3 extends over 15 amino acids. Germline CDR1 reads LGHNA; CDR2 reads YNFKEQ. The ends were cut back, 2 bases at V and 7 bases at J, with 15 bases in the middle. TCRdb analysed the 5' RACE reads with MiXCR anew, one entry per CDR3 protein. Of 250,000 to 350,000 distinct CDR3 sequences in the sample, roughly 9% were seen once. This clonotype was counted between two and nine times. The antigen remains undetermined. The data were also submitted as part of a second study, on yellow fever vaccine responses in identical twins.

This clonotype was sampled from a woman between 18 and 29 years old in good health. J is TRBJ1-5 and V is TRBV4-2; D is unclear. The sequencing sample was made of CD8+ T cells sorted from blood. This chain's CDR3 is CASSQSQWANQPQHF. DNA for the CDR3: TGTGCCAGCAGCCAATCTCAGTGGGCGAACCAGCCCCAGCATTTT.